The 22 T cell receptor beta chains given below trace back to one sample, sequenced in a study of response to subunit inactivated influenza vaccine. TCRdb re-called the RT-PCR reads through MiXCR, storing one row per CDR3 protein. The sample lists hundreds of thousands of distinct CDR3 sequences; about 15% were seen once. The sequences come from PBMCs from blood, collected about 13 days after vaccination. The origin of the receptors is a man aged 50 to 59 who received an inactivated influenza vaccine.

This chain joins TRBV27 and TRBJ2-7; D uncertain. This CDR3 is built from 14 residues. Looked up from germline, CDR1 is MNHEY and CDR2 is SMNVEV (reference sequence). The V and J ends lost 3 bases and 3 bases respectively, with 12 bases between them. The CDR3 loop reads CASSLGRVVYEQYF. The CDR3 DNA follows: TGTGCCAGCAGTTTGGGAAGGGTCGTCTACGAGCAGTACTTC.

This rearrangement joins TRBV16 to TRBJ1-2, with a possible D match to TRBD1 (6 bases). This CDR3 has 15 residues. CDR1 and CDR2 (germline): KGHSY, FQNENV. Trimming pared 4 bases from V and 6 bases from J, leaving 18 bases between. This CDR3 is CASSPIAGAEDGYTF. The CDR3 DNA reads as TGTGCCAGCAGCCCAATAGCAGGGGCGGAGGATGGCTACACCTTC.

The chain recombines TRBV25-1 with TRBJ2-1, with D unclear. Germline CDR1 reads MGHDK; CDR2 reads SYGVNS. CDR3 length: 16 amino acids. V dropped 3 bases and J dropped 0 bases, with 12 bases sitting between them. The CDR3, as DNA: TGTGCCAGCAGTGACACATGGTTGAGCTCCTACAATGAGCAGTTCTTC. Encoded protein: CASSDTWLSSYNEQFF.

The chain uses TRBV5-1 and TRBJ1-1, with TRBD1 as a possible D gene (5 bases). V was shortened by 3 bases and J by 4 bases, with 16 bases between the two germline ends. The CDR3 is made up of 15 amino acids. Germline V CDR1 and CDR2: SGHRS, YFSETQ. CDR3 coding DNA: TGCGCCAGCAGCTCGCTCCAAAGGGGTCGCACTGAAGCTTTCTTT. Translated: CASSSLQRGRTEAFF.

This chain joins TRBV20-1 and TRBJ2-1, with 13 positions matching TRBD2. The CDR3 contains 13 residues. V dropped 6 bases and J dropped 8; count of bases not matched to a gene: 4. Per germline, CDR1 DFQATT and CDR2 SNEGSKA (reference sequence). CDR3 sequence (DNA): TGCAGTGCGAGGACTAGCGGGAGCCATGAGCAGTTCTTC. Protein product: CSARTSGSHEQFF.

This clonotype has more than one count but fewer than ten. This chain connects TRBV2 to TRBJ2-3; D perhaps matches TRBD2 (6 bases). The length of the CDR3 is 15 residues. Trimming pared 3 bases from V and 2 bases from J, leaving 12 bases between. From germline, CDR1 is SNHLY and CDR2 FYNNEI. The CDR3 reads CASSDPGLVTDTQYF. The CDR3 nucleotides are TGTGCCAGCAGTGATCCGGGACTGGTCACAGATACGCAGTATTTT.

This clonotype was recorded a few times. The rearrangement uses TRBV4-3 and TRBJ2-3; weak D call: TRBD2 (5 bases). In germline, CDR1 is LGHNA, CDR2 YSLEER. The CDR3 sequence is 18 residues long. Trimming stripped 0 bases from V and 1 base from J, with 17 bases between. The CDR3 is CASSQEPFTSPGTDTQYF. The DNA of the CDR3 is TGCGCCAGCAGCCAAGAGCCGTTCACTAGTCCGGGCACAGATACGCAGTATTTT.

This clonotype appeared many times. This rearrangement joins TRBV9 to TRBJ2-2, with 7 bases identical to TRBD1. With 3 bases clipped from V and 1 base from J, the junction kept 3 bases outside the gene matches. Per the germline V gene, CDR1 is SGDLS and CDR2 is YYNGEE. The CDR3 totals 15 residues. For the CDR3, the DNA is TGTGCCAGCAGCGCAGGGACAGAGAACACCGGGGAGCTGTTTTTT. Amino acids: CASSAGTENTGELFF.

This clonotype was picked up a small number of times. The rearrangement links TRBV28 to TRBJ2-1; D is unresolved. Germline CDR1 reads MDHEN; CDR2 reads SYDVKM. V lost 3 bases to trimming and J lost 8 bases, with 17 bases between them. The length of the CDR3 is 15 residues. This CDR3 reads CASSFTNPLGHEQFF. Here the CDR3 DNA reads TGTGCCAGCAGTTTCACAAATCCCTTAGGGCATGAGCAGTTCTTC.

This chain connects TRBV5-5 to TRBJ2-5, with D possibly being TRBD1 or TRBD2 (6 bases each). Looked up from germline, CDR1 is SGHKS and CDR2 is YYEKEE (reference sequence). The CDR3 is 15 residues long. V gave up 5 bases and J gave up 5 bases, with 19 bases separating them. The CDR3 region is CASSSFGGALETQYF. As DNA, the CDR3 is TGTGCCAGCAGTTCGTTCGGGGGCGCGTTGGAGACCCAGTACTTC.

At least ten counts were recorded for this clonotype. The rearrangement uses TRBV5-5 and TRBJ2-1; D may be TRBD1 (6 bases). The ends were cut back, 0 bases at V and 3 bases at J, with 10 bases in the middle. CDR1 SGHKS and CDR2 YYEKEE come from the germline V gene (reference sequence). The CDR3 is 15 residues long. In nucleotides, the CDR3 is TGTGCCAGCAGCTTGGCAGGGGCAAACTACAATGAGCAGTTCTTC. Its translation is CASSLAGANYNEQFF.

This clonotype was observed a few times. The chain carries TRBV4-2 and TRBJ2-1, with D unresolved. CDR3 length equals 15 residues. Trimming pared 0 bases from V and 4 bases from J, leaving 10 bases between. Germline lookup yields CDR1 LGHNA and CDR2 YNFKEQ. This CDR3 is CASSQESDSYNEQFF. In nucleotides, the CDR3 is TGTGCCAGCAGCCAAGAATCCGACTCATACAATGAGCAGTTCTTC.

This clonotype was counted once. The J gene is TRBJ2-7, the V gene TRBV6-2 or TRBV6-3; 8 nucleotides line up with TRBD1. Germline trimming cut 5 bases from V and 7 bases from J; bases unmatched to any gene: 7. This CDR3 region has 13 residues. Germline loops: CDR1 MNHEY, CDR2 SVGEGT. The CDR3 reads CASSGRTGWEQYF. The CDR3, as DNA: TGTGCCAGCAGTGGTCGGACAGGGTGGGAGCAGTACTTC.

This clonotype has more than one count but fewer than ten. V gene TRBV6-2 or TRBV6-3 combines with J gene TRBJ1-1; D unclear. The CDR3 covers 17 residues. Germline CDR1 is MNHEY and CDR2 is SVGEGT. V was shortened by 2 bases and J by 4 bases, with 20 bases between the two germline ends. The CDR3 sequence is CASSYAGSSPRGTEAFF. The CDR3 DNA reads as TGTGCCAGCAGTTACGCAGGATCCAGCCCCCGGGGCACTGAAGCTTTCTTT.

The J gene is TRBJ2-1, the V gene TRBV4-3; D is perhaps TRBD1 or TRBD2 (5 bases each). Trimming shortened V by 0 bases and J by 5 bases, and 17 bases separated the two germline ends. This CDR3 has 17 amino acids. Germline CDR1 LGHNA, CDR2 YSLEER. Written as DNA, the CDR3 is TGCGCCAGCAGCCAAGAAGTCGGACGGGGCCCGCACAATGAGCAGTTCTTC. This gives the protein CASSQEVGRGPHNEQFF.

This chain uses TRBV18 with TRBJ2-3; D remains ambiguous. The CDR3 spans 14 residues. Germline values: CDR1 KGHSH, CDR2 LQKENI. Trimming took off 3 bases at V and 2 bases at J, with 9 bases between the two ends. In DNA form, the CDR3 reads TGTGCCAGCTCACCGGGCAGTAACACAGATACGCAGTATTTT. This translates into CASSPGSNTDTQYF.

This clonotype occurred a few times. This rearrangement joins TRBV29-1 to TRBJ2-1, with 11 bases identical to TRBD2. CDR1 and CDR2 from the germline V gene are SQVTM and ANQGSEA. This CDR3 region has 15 residues. J gave up 6 bases and V 7 bases, and 11 bases lay outside the gene matches. The CDR3: CSARSSGRAVNEQFF. CDR3 nucleotide sequence: TGCAGCGCCCGGAGTAGCGGGAGGGCCGTCAATGAGCAGTTCTTC.

This clonotype was detected only a few times. This chain links TRBV29-1 with TRBJ2-2; 7 bases align to TRBD1. Germline CDR1 reads SQVTM; CDR2 reads ANQGSEA. CDR3 size: 11 residues. Trimming took 7 bases from V and 6 from J; bases not matched to a gene: 2. The CDR3 is CSARGSGELFF. DNA of the CDR3: TGCAGCGCCAGGGGGTCCGGGGAGCTGTTTTTT.

The chain carries TRBV5-6 and TRBJ2-1; D call uncertain. V was cut by 1 base and J by 9 bases, with 8 bases left in between. This CDR3 contains 12 residues. The germline V gene has CDR1 SGHDT and CDR2 YYEEEE. This CDR3 is CASSLTNGEQFF. Here the CDR3 DNA reads TGTGCCAGCAGCTTGACCAACGGTGAGCAGTTCTTC.

V and J are TRBV24-1 and TRBJ1-5; TRBD1 is a possible D gene (5 bases). Trimming removed 5 bases at V and 6 bases at J, with 13 bases between. The germline V gene encodes CDR1 KGHDR and CDR2 SFDVKD. The CDR3 contains 14 residues. The CDR3 region is CATSGQGVSQPQHF. CDR3 sequence (DNA): TGTGCCACCAGTGGTCAAGGGGTCAGTCAGCCCCAGCATTTT.

This chain connects TRBV12-3 or TRBV12-4 to TRBJ1-4; 9 bases match TRBD1. Trimming took 5 bases from V and 14 from J; bases not matched to a gene: 3. The CDR3 has 11 amino acids. The CDR3 reads CASSAGTGLFF. In DNA form, the CDR3 reads TGTGCCAGCAGTGCCGGGACAGGGCTGTTTTTT.

This clonotype was detected only a few times. The chain employs TRBV19 and TRBJ2-7; tentative D call: TRBD1 (6 bases). V gave up 4 bases and J gave up 2 bases, with 18 bases separating them. Germline CDR1 LNHDA, CDR2 SQIVND (reference sequence). This CDR3 spans 16 amino acids. CDR3 amino acids: CASSRLPGTHTYEQYF. DNA of the CDR3: TGTGCCAGTAGTAGACTCCCGGGGACACACACCTACGAGCAGTACTTC.